The next 22 T cell receptor beta chains were all read from a single sample in a study of blood T cell repertoires in COVID-19. Profiling relied on immunoSEQ multiplex PCR, and the TCRdb table lists in-frame clones only, not all of them. The sample has 250,000 to 300,000 clones, about nine tenths seen once. Sequenced: PBMCs or T cells enriched from blood (not recorded which). The source is a woman between 50 and 59 years old who had been exposed to COVID-19.

Details on this clone: This sample also contains other DNA sequences that code for the same CDR3. This rearrangement joins TRBV18 to TRBJ2-5; TRBD1 is a possible D gene (5 bases). Per the germline V gene, CDR1 is KGHSH and CDR2 is LQKENI. Trimming shortened V by 2 bases and J by 2 bases, and 6 bases separated the two germline ends. This CDR3 has 13 amino acids. CDR3 residues: CASSPGAQETQYF. DNA of the CDR3: TGTGCCAGCTCACCAGGGGCGCAAGAGACCCAGTACTTC.

The V call is TRBV7-8, the J call TRBJ2-3; no firm D call. This CDR3 has 16 amino acids. V was trimmed by 2 bases and J by 4 bases, leaving 16 bases between them. CDR1 and CDR2 from the germline V gene are SGHVS and FQNEAQ. The CDR3 nucleotides read TGTGCCAGCAGCTTAACTGAGGTATTTGGGTCAGATACGCAGTATTTT. Its protein product is CASSLTEVFGSDTQYF.

The chain combines TRBV5-1 with TRBJ2-2; 9 bases fit TRBD2. Per the germline V gene, CDR1 is SGHRS and CDR2 is YFSETQ. The CDR3 sequence is 14 residues long. V lost 4 bases and J lost 7; bases outside the gene matches: 5. The CDR3 protein is CASSRGTSLGELFF. CDR3 coding DNA: TGCGCCAGCAGCCGTGGGACTAGCCTCGGGGAGCTGTTTTTT.

This sequence joins TRBV7-2 and TRBJ1-6; TRBD1 might be the D (5 bases). The V gene's germline CDR1 is SGHTA and CDR2 FQGNSA. This CDR3 has 13 residues. V was cut by 1 base and J by 10 bases, with 8 bases left in between. This CDR3 is CASSLDRTSPLHF. In DNA, the CDR3 is TGTGCCAGCAGCTTAGACAGGACCTCACCCCTCCACTTT.

This clone was counted only a few times. The chain combines TRBV29-1 with TRBJ2-2; TRBD2 is a possible D gene (5 bases). V gave up 4 bases and J gave up 6 bases, with 12 bases separating them. The CDR3 sequence is 13 residues long. Germline-derived CDR1 and CDR2 are SQVTM and ANQGSEA. CDR3 sequence (DNA): TGCAGCGTTGGAGGGTCGGTTGCCGGGGAGCTGTTTTTT. This translates into CSVGGSVAGELFF.

The chain couples TRBV5-5 to TRBJ1-1; TRBD1 matches at 10 bases. This CDR3 is built from 14 residues. V lost 3 bases to trimming and J lost 3 bases; unmatched junction nucleotides: 2. The germline V gene has CDR1 SGHKS and CDR2 YYEKEE (reference sequence). DNA for the CDR3: TGTGCCAGCAGCTGGGGACAGGGGTACACTGAAGCTTTCTTT. It specifies CASSWGQGYTEAFF.

V is TRBV6-5 and J is TRBJ2-7, with 9 bases identical to TRBD2. Germline V gives CDR1 MNHEY, CDR2 SVGAGI. This CDR3 is 16 amino acids long. V lost 3 bases to trimming and J lost 2 bases; unmatched junction nucleotides: 8. CDR3 loop: CASSYLGGGAPYEQYF. The CDR3 DNA reads as TGTGCCAGCAGTTATCTTGGCGGGGGGGCCCCCTACGAGCAGTACTTC.

This clone appeared a single time. V is TRBV19 and J is TRBJ2-3; 7 nucleotides match TRBD1. V was clipped by 6 bases and J by 0 bases; unmatched bases: 9. CDR1 and CDR2 from the germline V gene are LNHDA and SQIVND (reference sequence). The CDR3 extends over 16 amino acids. CDR3 nucleotides: TGTGCCAGTAGCCTGTATCGGGGACAGAGCACAGATACGCAGTATTTT. Translation: CASSLYRGQSTDTQYF.

V is TRBV29-1 and J is TRBJ2-3; tentative D call: TRBD1 (6 bases). This CDR3 is 13 amino acids long. Trimming left V 3 bases short and J 4 bases short, with 11 bases between. Germline V gives CDR1 SQVTM, CDR2 ANQGSEA. CDR3 sequence: CSVDRQGSDTQYF. CDR3 sequence (DNA): TGCAGCGTTGACCGTCAGGGGTCAGATACGCAGTATTTT.

The rearrangement uses TRBV28 and TRBJ1-6, with D unresolved. CDR3 length equals 16 residues. Germline V lookup: CDR1 MDHEN, CDR2 SYDVKM. V dropped 3 bases and J dropped 10 bases, with 19 bases sitting between them. This CDR3 reads CASSFYPSRLGSPLHF. The CDR3 DNA reads TGTGCCAGCAGTTTTTACCCCAGCAGGCTGGGCTCACCCCTCCACTTT.

The rearrangement links TRBV6-6 to TRBJ1-5, with D tentatively TRBD1 (5 bases). Trimming took 5 bases from V and 3 from J, leaving 20 bases between them. Germline CDR1 MNHNY, CDR2 SVGAGI (reference sequence). This CDR3 has 17 amino acids. CDR3 in DNA: TGTGCCAGCAGTCCCGGGGGGGGAAGAACAGTCAATCAGCCCCAGCATTTT. Its translation: CASSPGGGRTVNQPQHF.

Concerning this clone itself: Relative to the germline gene, one junction end is altered; a read error may explain this. This chain connects TRBV10-3 to TRBJ2-5; possible D gene TRBD2, 6 bases. Germline-derived CDR1 and CDR2 are ENHRY and SYGVKD. The CDR3 has 14 residues. CDR3 nucleotide sequence: TGTGCCATCGGGGATGCGGGGCTACAAGGGACCCAGTACTTC. Translated: CAIGDAGLQGTQYF.

V usage is TRBV19 and J usage is TRBJ2-3; 7 bases match TRBD2. V was pared by 6 bases and J by 1 base, with 7 bases of the junction left unmatched. This CDR3 contains 15 residues. Germline lookup yields CDR1 LNHDA and CDR2 SQIVND (reference sequence). As DNA, the CDR3 is TGTGCCAGTAGAAAAGCGGGGATAGGCACAGATACGCAGTATTTT. Translation: CASRKAGIGTDTQYF. The whole variable domain, filled in from reference TRBV19 and TRBJ2-3, reads DGGITQSPKYLFRKEGQNVTLSCEQNLNHDAMYWYRQDPGQGLRLIYYSQIVNDFQKGDIAEGYSVSREKKESFPLTVTSAQKNPTAFYLCASRKAGIGTDTQYFGPGTRLTVL.

The V gene is TRBV3-1 (or the pseudogene TRBV3-2), the J gene TRBJ1-1, with D unclear. Trimming stripped 0 bases from V and 10 bases from J, with 15 bases between. Germline V gene data show CDR1 as LGHDT and CDR2 as YNNKEL (reference sequence). The CDR3 has 14 amino acids. CDR3 amino acids: CASSQEVRPPGAFF. The CDR3 region has the DNA TGTGCCAGCAGCCAAGAGGTGAGACCGCCAGGAGCTTTCTTT.

CDR3 residues: CASTTPTGGRNTIYF. The CDR3 DNA reads as TGTGCCAGTACTACACCGACAGGGGGTAGAAACACCATATATTTT. This chain connects TRBV19 to TRBJ1-3, with 9 bases fitting TRBD1. V shed 7 bases and J 5 bases; nucleotides not matched to a gene: 9. Germline V lookup: CDR1 LNHDA, CDR2 SQIVND (reference sequence). This CDR3 comprises 15 residues. Supplemented by reference TRBV19 and TRBJ1-3, the full variable domain reads DGGITQSPKYLFRKEGQNVTLSCEQNLNHDAMYWYRQDPGQGLRLIYYSQIVNDFQKGDIAEGYSVSREKKESFPLTVTSAQKNPTAFYLCASTTPTGGRNTIYFGEGSWLTVV.

The sample holds one count of this clone. The chain employs TRBV9 and TRBJ2-7, with 12 bases matching TRBD1. Trimming cost V 4 bases and J 9 bases; bases outside gene matches: 20. This CDR3 is 18 amino acids long. Germline CDR1 reads SGDLS; CDR2 reads YYNGEE. CDR3 loop: CASSPNPIDGTGGAGQYF. The DNA of the CDR3 is TGTGCCAGCAGCCCCAACCCAATAGACGGGACAGGGGGCGCCGGGCAGTACTTC.

The chain carries TRBV27 and TRBJ1-6, with D uncertain. Germline V lookup: CDR1 MNHEY, CDR2 SMNVEV (reference sequence). Trimming took off 8 bases at V and 9 bases at J, with 23 bases between the two ends. This CDR3 is built from 16 residues. The CDR3 nucleotides read TGTGCCAGCTCTGGCACTGGTACTATTCCGGGTTCACCCCTCCACTTT. This encodes CASSGTGTIPGSPLHF.

This clone was detected a few times. The chain carries TRBV5-1 and TRBJ1-1; D is possibly TRBD1 (5 bases). The germline V gene encodes CDR1 SGHRS and CDR2 YFSETQ. The CDR3 spans 17 residues. V lost 4 bases, J lost 0 bases, and 19 bases lay in between. The CDR3 DNA follows: TGCGCCAGCAGCCCTGGTGACCCGGGACTGATGAACACTGAAGCTTTCTTT. As protein: CASSPGDPGLMNTEAFF. Using reference TRBV5-1 and TRBJ1-1 for the parts outside the CDR3, the full variable domain is KAGVTQTPRYLIKTRGQQVTLSCSPISGHRSVSWYQQTPGQGLQFLFEYFSETQRNKGNFPGRFSGRQFSNSRSEMNVSTLELGDSALYLCASSPGDPGLMNTEAFFGQGTRLTVV.

This clone was observed once. The junction and the germline gene differ at one end; a read error may be behind it. This rearrangement joins TRBV7-9 to TRBJ1-2; D not certain. In germline, CDR1 is SEHNR, CDR2 FQNEAQ (reference sequence). This CDR3 has 15 residues. The CDR3 here is CASSLAEGSVYGYTF. The CDR3 DNA sequence: TGTGCCAGCAGTTTAGCCGAGGGCAGCGTCTATGGCTACACCTTC.

This clone was recorded only once. V gene TRBV28 combines with J gene TRBJ2-3, with D possibly being TRBD2 (6 bases). The V and J ends lost 3 bases and 6 bases respectively, with 16 bases between them. The CDR3 covers 15 residues. Per germline, CDR1 MDHEN and CDR2 SYDVKM. CDR3 residues: CASSLLGGFTDTQYF. The DNA for the CDR3 is TGTGCCAGCAGTTTGTTGGGGGGTTTTACGGATACGCAGTATTTT.

This chain connects TRBV28 to TRBJ2-7, with 8 nucleotides matching TRBD1. V lost 4 bases and J lost 5; bases outside the gene matches: 7. The CDR3 sequence is 14 residues long. Germline V gene data show CDR1 as MDHEN and CDR2 as SYDVKM. The CDR3 region has the DNA TGTGCCAGCAGTTCCGGACAGGGTTTCAACGAGCAGTACTTC. Translating it yields CASSSGQGFNEQYF. Full variable domain (missing parts from reference TRBV28 and TRBJ2-7): DVKVTQSSRYLVKRTGEKVFLECVQDMDHENMFWYRQDPGLGLRLIYFSYDVKMKEKGDIPEGYSVSREKKERFSLILESASTNQTSMYLCASSSGQGFNEQYFGPGTRLTVT.

This chain connects TRBV6-1 to TRBJ2-2; 7 bases match TRBD1. V trimming: 4 bases; J trimming: 5 bases; junction bases outside the gene matches: 10. The length of the CDR3 is 16 residues. Germline CDR1 is MNHNS and CDR2 is SASEGT. Here the CDR3 reads CASSAGQVLRTGELFF. The CDR3 DNA reads as TGTGCCAGCAGTGCCGGACAGGTGTTACGGACCGGGGAGCTGTTTTTT.